This paragraph reports one T cell receptor (beta chain). Its specificity is not known. This sample is drawn from a study of neurological immune-mediated disorders. The germline CDR1 and CDR2 sequences are MDHEN and SYDVKM. Trimming stripped 3 bases from V and 2 bases from J, with 9 bases between. The CDR3 contains 14 residues. Via MiXCR, TCRdb re-called the 5' RACE reads, giving one row per CDR3 protein. The table shows under 11,000 distinct CDR3 sequences, with roughly 20% occurring only once. Overall study results and limits: One related-CDR3 cluster, found by phylogenetic grouping, held repertoires of 18 of 34 multiple sclerosis patients and is a possible signature. Private repertoires in all groups were suggested by the finding that expanded clones across subjects shared no CDR3 amino acid sequences.

The source is a woman in her thirties or forties with multiple sclerosis. The V gene is TRBV28, the J gene TRBJ2-3; the D gene is possibly TRBD1 (5 bases). Sequenced input: CD8+ T cells from blood. CDR3 loop: CASSLDKNTDTQYF. In DNA form, the CDR3 reads TGTGCCAGCAGTTTGGACAAGAACACAGATACGCAGTATTTT.